One sample yielded the 2 T cell receptor beta chains listed below, sequenced in a study of T cell responses to AZD1222 COVID-19 vaccine. Clones were sequenced by immunoSEQ multiplex PCR, and TCRdb holds only the in-frame ones, with some missing. The table has around 120,000 clones, approximately 90% seen once. Here the sequenced sample was peripheral blood, taken 28 days after the second AZD1222 dose. These receptors came from an adult who received the AZD1222 COVID-19 vaccine.

The J gene is TRBJ2-1, the V gene TRBV7-8; TRBD1 matches at 7 bases. Germline loops: CDR1 SGHVS, CDR2 FQNEAQ. This CDR3 spans 15 amino acids. The V segment lost 1 base and the J segment 1 base; nucleotides outside the gene matches: 1. This chain's CDR3 is CASSLDRGSYNEQFF. CDR3 nucleotides: TGTGCCAGCAGCTTAGACAGGGGATCCTACAATGAGCAGTTCTTC.

The V call is TRBV30, the J call TRBJ2-1; TRBD1 matches 7 bases. CDR1 is GTSNPN, CDR2 SVGIG, per germline (reference sequence). V lost 7 bases, J lost 2 bases, and 5 bases stayed unmatched. This CDR3 region has 13 residues. For the CDR3, the DNA is TGTGCCTCAAACAGGGGACCCTACAATGAGCAGTTCTTC. It yields the protein CASNRGPYNEQFF.